This T cell receptor (beta chain) was retrieved from a study of regulatory T cells in long-lasting Graves disease. About the study: Patients met the persistent Graves' disease definition after over 5 years of antithyroid drugs with positive TSH receptor antibodies. Broader study findings: Persistent disease preferred TRBV28, TRBJ1-2 and TRBJ2-5; new disease, TRBV20-1 and TRBJ2-1.

Comment on this clonotype: Antigen unknown.

Combining iRepertoire HTBI primers with Arm-PCR of CDR3 regions, the authors built TCR beta libraries. In the study's own analysis: The study identified 50 to 70 TRBV and around 15 TRBJ segments across samples. In TCRdb, the multiplex PCR reads were re-called with MiXCR into one record per CDR3 protein. TCRdb's processing, not the authors' own work, is the source of the V and J calls. The sample shows under 500,000 distinct CDR3 sequences, less than 25% of them seen only once. Sample time point: persistent/refractory GD, antithyroid drugs over 5 years with positive TRAb. After RNA was extracted from PBMCs, the TCR library was made from it. It was American Thyroid Association guidelines that determined Graves' disease diagnosis. V lost 9 bases to trimming and J lost 4 bases, with 16 bases between them. This CDR3 contains 14 residues. Germline CDR1 reads KGHDR; CDR2 reads SFDVKD.

The sequence was obtained from a female donor with Graves disease. J is TRBJ2-3 and V is TRBV24-1; possible D gene TRBD2, 6 bases. The sequenced sample was peripheral blood mononuclear cells (PBMCs), obtained when the disease was refractory, from a patient treated with antithyroid drugs. CDR3 DNA sequence: TGTGCCACCGGTCCCGCGGGATCGGCAGATACGCAGTATTTT. The encoded protein is CATGPAGSADTQYF.